The sequence of this TCR beta chain was determined in a study of cytomegalovirus exposure and HLA in healthy donors. In the study overall: Among the 300 to 400 donors who were genotyped, about 79% fell in the genetic ancestry cluster that is associated with self-reported Caucasian donors.

Regarding the study as a whole: Earlier findings revealed that most TCR beta V segments proved productive either about 87% or about 30% of the time. The majority of TCR sequences were rare, yet some public TCRs appeared in many donors.

CDR1 is MNHEY, CDR2 SMNVEV, per germline (reference sequence). This CDR3 is 13 amino acids long. V lost 5 bases and J 3 bases, leaving 10 bases between the germline ends. In the PCR, 60 Vbeta and 13 Jbeta primers were used. Sequencing was performed with immunoSEQ multiplex PCR; in TCRdb, only in-frame clones are kept and a portion is missing. This sample has roughly 100,000 clones, with around 81% found just once. Of note for this clone: What it binds is unknown.

Sequenced: PBMCs. The chain uses TRBV27 and TRBJ1-1, with TRBD1 as a possible D gene (5 bases). The sequence derives from a female donor in good health and CMV-seropositive. CDR3 protein: CASSDREDTEAFF. For the CDR3, the DNA is TGTGCCAGCAGTGACAGAGAAGACACTGAAGCTTTCTTT.